This TCR beta chain was profiled in a study of cytomegalovirus exposure and HLA in healthy donors. Study results and limitations: Using the classifier, cytomegalovirus status was reportedly diagnosed with high specificity and sensitivity. Exclusion applied to some V segments, including TRBV6-2 and TRBV6-3, as they were indistinguishable.

The CDR3 length is 16 residues. After removal of 2 bases from V and 2 bases from J, the junction contained 4 bases not matched to a gene. Germline loops: CDR1 SNHLY, CDR2 FYNNEI. Notes on this clone: Its antigen is not identified.

PCR used 60 Vbeta primers and 13 Jbeta primers. Method: immunoSEQ multiplex PCR; TCRdb's copy keeps in-frame clones and lacks some. This table has about 95,000 clones, about 75% appearing once. This clonotype originated in a woman between 40 and 55 years old in good health and CMV-seronegative. The chain combines TRBV2 with TRBJ2-2; 8 bases are shared with TRBD1. Sample: PBMCs. The CDR3 loop is CASSEQGAVNTGELFF. The CDR3 nucleotides are TGTGCCAGCAGTGAACAGGGGGCGGTAAACACCGGGGAGCTGTTTTTT.